This TCR beta chain was recorded in a study of blood T cell repertoires in COVID-19. The wider study: Some COVID-19 samples were acute and others convalescent; all came from the United States, Italy and Spain. PBMCs, B-cell-depleted T cells, or T cells provided the cDNA or gDNA that made up the material.

In the authors' methods: Nucleated cell number was recorded as an estimate derived from reference gene primer amplification. Generated by immunoSEQ multiplex PCR, the TCRdb table keeps only in-frame clones and is missing some. V and J calls and clone size are copied from that table; D and trimming were computed from the DNA. The data hold roughly 88,000 clones, with about 82% observed a single time. V was cut by 7 bases and J by 15 bases, with 22 bases left in between. The CDR3 is 13 amino acids. The germline CDR1 and CDR2 sequences are SNHLY and FYNNEI. The table lists this clone with a count of one.

The J gene is TRBJ2-1, the V gene TRBV2, with D tentatively TRBD2 (5 bases). The receptor comes from a woman aged 80 or over with acute or convalescent COVID-19. The sequencing sample was made of peripheral blood. The CDR3 region is CASTEEDRPVLFF. The CDR3 DNA reads TGTGCCAGCACGGAGGAGGATAGGCCGGTTCTGTTCTTC.